The 20 T cell receptor beta chains below were found in one sample sequenced in a study of Graves' ophthalmopathy and Graves' hyperthyroidism. RNA transcripts were the template, and TCR beta CDR3 regions were amplified from them. First-round RT-PCR relied on HTBI primers, and a second-round multiplex PCR came next. TCRdb used MiXCR to reprocess the multiplex PCR reads, holding one entry per CDR3 protein. This table holds 170,000 or so distinct CDR3 sequences, about 40% found once. Sequenced input: peripheral blood. The receptors were sampled from a woman in her thirties or forties with Graves' ophthalmopathy.

This clonotype came up many times. This sequence joins TRBV28 and TRBJ2-7, with D maybe TRBD1 (5 bases). From germline, CDR1 is MDHEN and CDR2 SYDVKM. Trimming took 6 bases from V and 0 from J, leaving 15 bases between them. This CDR3 comprises 15 residues. The CDR3 DNA follows: TGTGCCAGCAGCCGTTGGGGCGCGAGCTCCTACGAGCAGTACTTC. Translated, it gives CASSRWGASSYEQYF.

The chain employs TRBV6-1 and TRBJ2-7, with 11 bases aligning to TRBD1. Germline trimming cut 2 bases from V and 3 bases from J; bases unmatched to any gene: 3. Germline lookup yields CDR1 MNHNS and CDR2 SASEGT. This CDR3 is built from 15 residues. Here the CDR3 DNA reads TGTGCCAGCAGTGAAACCGGGACAGGGGGCTACGAGCAGTACTTC. It encodes CASSETGTGGYEQYF.

The rearrangement links TRBV28 to TRBJ2-7, with a possible D match to TRBD2 (7 bases). The length of the CDR3 is 15 residues. Trimming stripped 6 bases from V and 0 bases from J, with 15 bases between. The germline CDR1 and CDR2 sequences are MDHEN and SYDVKM. This chain's CDR3 is CASSLVGGHSYEQYF. CDR3 nucleotides: TGTGCCAGCAGCTTGGTCGGGGGGCACTCCTACGAGCAGTACTTC.

This sequence joins TRBV6-1 and TRBJ2-2; no firm D call. The CDR3 extends over 13 amino acids. The ends were cut back, 5 bases at V and 6 bases at J, with 10 bases in the middle. Germline CDR1 reads MNHNS; CDR2 reads SASEGT. CDR3 sequence: CASSRTRPGELFF. CDR3 DNA sequence: TGTGCCAGCAGTAGAACGCGGCCCGGGGAGCTGTTTTTT.

This clonotype has only a few counts. The V call is TRBV28, the J call TRBJ1-5; D remains ambiguous. The CDR3 is 17 amino acids. V was cut by 3 bases and J by 2 bases, with 17 bases left in between. Germline V gives CDR1 MDHEN, CDR2 SYDVKM. Here the CDR3 reads CASSFIPSGWGNQPQHF. CDR3 in DNA: TGTGCCAGCAGTTTTATCCCCTCAGGCTGGGGCAATCAGCCCCAGCATTTT.

This clonotype was detected many times. J is TRBJ1-5 and V is TRBV6-1; D unclear. The CDR3 contains 13 residues. V gave up 3 bases and J gave up 3 bases, with 6 bases separating them. CDR1 and CDR2 from the germline V gene are MNHNS and SASEGT. CDR3 bases: TGTGCCAGCAGTGACACTTACAATCAGCCCCAGCATTTT. Translating it yields CASSDTYNQPQHF.

The V gene is TRBV6-5, the J gene TRBJ1-2; D not certain. The CDR3 sequence is 12 residues long. Germline V gene sequence: CDR1 MNHEY, CDR2 SVGAGI. The germline V and J ends were trimmed by 2 bases and 8 bases, with 9 bases remaining between them. In DNA form, the CDR3 reads TGTGCCAGCAGTTACGCGGATTTGGGCTACACCTTC. It translates to CASSYADLGYTF.

This clonotype has ten or more counts. The chain joins TRBV29-1 to TRBJ1-2; TRBD1 aligns across 7 bases. V shed 6 bases, J shed 3 bases, and the junction held 1 base outside the gene matches. Germline V gives CDR1 SQVTM, CDR2 ANQGSEA. The CDR3 extends over 11 amino acids. The CDR3 DNA reads TGCAGCGTGGGGACAGACTATGGCTACACCTTC. This codes for CSVGTDYGYTF.

The chain carries TRBV6-4 and TRBJ2-7, with 13 nucleotides matching TRBD2. CDR3 length: 14 amino acids. The V gene end was trimmed by 6 bases and the J gene end by 6 bases; junction bases not matched to a gene: 5. Germline lookup yields CDR1 MRHNA and CDR2 SNTAGT. DNA for the CDR3: TGTGCCAGCAGAACGGGACTAGCGGGGCCCGAGCAGTACTTC. Translated: CASRTGLAGPEQYF.

There are many counts of this clonotype. The chain has TRBV10-2 and TRBJ1-5, with TRBD1 matching 7 bases. The ends lost 0 bases at V and 7 bases at J; junction bases unmatched: 6. In germline, CDR1 is WSHSY, CDR2 SAAADI. The CDR3 has 15 residues. CDR3 bases: TGCGCCAGCAGTGAGTCGCAGGGGGGGCACCAGCCCCAGCATTTT. It specifies CASSESQGGHQPQHF.

The rearrangement links TRBV27 to TRBJ2-7, with TRBD2 matching over 10 bases. This CDR3 contains 15 residues. Germline V CDR1 and CDR2: MNHEY, SMNVEV (reference sequence). The V segment lost 5 bases and the J segment 6 bases; nucleotides outside the gene matches: 10. CDR3 coding DNA: TGTGCCAGCAGTGTAAGCGGGAGGGCCCTCATCGAGCAGTACTTC. It specifies CASSVSGRALIEQYF.

At least ten counts were recorded for this clonotype. V usage is TRBV6-1 and J usage is TRBJ2-2; 8 bases fit TRBD1. The V gene's germline CDR1 is MNHNS and CDR2 SASEGT. Trimming cost V 3 bases and J 1 base; bases outside gene matches: 1. The CDR3 is made up of 15 amino acids. CDR3 amino acids: CASSDGQGNTGELFF. For the CDR3, the DNA is TGTGCCAGCAGTGATGGACAGGGGAACACCGGGGAGCTGTTTTTT.

The rearrangement uses TRBV7-2 and TRBJ2-4; no firm D call. This CDR3 is built from 13 residues. Germline CDR1 is SGHTA and CDR2 is FQGNSA. Trimming cost V 5 bases and J 5 bases, with 10 bases left between them. In DNA form, the CDR3 reads TGTGCCAGCAGCCTCGCCGTGGAAAACATTCAGTACTTC. Its translation: CASSLAVENIQYF.

There are many counts of this clonotype. The rearrangement joins TRBV5-1 to TRBJ2-2; D could derive from TRBD1 or TRBD2 (5 bases each). Trimming stripped 3 bases from V and 1 base from J, with 10 bases between. The germline CDR1 and CDR2 sequences are SGHRS and YFSETQ. The CDR3 has 15 amino acids. CDR3 protein: CASSYGTGNTGELFF. CDR3 sequence (DNA): TGCGCCAGCAGCTACGGGACGGGGAACACCGGGGAGCTGTTTTTT.

This clonotype has a count of ten or more. This sequence joins TRBV11-2 and TRBJ2-2, with D perhaps matching TRBD1 (6 bases). This CDR3 has 17 amino acids. The germline V and J ends were trimmed by 4 bases and 0 bases, with 15 bases remaining between them. The germline V gene has CDR1 SGHAT and CDR2 FQNNGV. CDR3 residues: CASSSVRDRPNTGELFF. CDR3 nucleotide sequence: TGTGCCAGCAGCTCCGTCCGAGACAGGCCGAACACCGGGGAGCTGTTTTTT. Combining the CDR3 with reference TRBV11-2 and TRBJ2-2 gives the whole variable domain EAGVAQSPRYKIIEKRQSVAFWCNPISGHATLYWYQQILGQGPKLLIQFQNNGVVDDSQLPKDRFSAERLKGVDSTLKIQPAKLEDSAVYLCASSSVRDRPNTGELFFGEGSRLTVL.

In DNA, the CDR3 is TGTGCCAGCAGCCTCAGGACAGGGGTTAATTCACCCCTCCACTTT. Its protein is CASSLRTGVNSPLHF. The rearrangement uses TRBV12-3 or TRBV12-4 and TRBJ1-6; 9 bases match TRBD1. The trim removed 6 bases at V and 6 bases at J, leaving 6 bases unmatched. The CDR3 is 15 amino acids.

This clonotype was found many times. V gene TRBV25-1 combines with J gene TRBJ2-5; no clear D. Trimming pared 4 bases from V and 2 bases from J, leaving 8 bases between. Germline V gene sequence: CDR1 MGHDK, CDR2 SYGVNS. This CDR3 is built from 13 residues. CDR3 region: CASSVKKQETQYF. As DNA, the CDR3 is TGTGCCAGCAGTGTAAAAAAACAAGAGACCCAGTACTTC.

This clonotype was recorded at least ten times. V usage is TRBV30 and J usage is TRBJ1-6; D is possibly TRBD1 (5 bases). Germline V gives CDR1 GTSNPN, CDR2 SVGIG (reference sequence). Trimming took off 5 bases at V and 9 bases at J, with 8 bases between the two ends. The length of the CDR3 is 11 residues. DNA for the CDR3: TGTGCCTGGGACAGAAGTTCACCCCTCCACTTT. Amino acids: CAWDRSSPLHF.

The rearrangement joins TRBV12-3 or TRBV12-4 to TRBJ2-7; unclear D gene. V lost 8 bases and J 2 bases, leaving 19 bases between the germline ends. The CDR3 length is 15 residues. DNA for the CDR3: TGTGCCAGCGCGGTTACCCTCGTGCCCCCCTACGAGCAGTACTTC. This translates into CASAVTLVPPYEQYF.

This clonotype was counted ten times or more. The chain uses TRBV12-5 and TRBJ1-6, with a tentative D call TRBD1 (6 bases). V dropped 7 bases and J dropped 4 bases, with 14 bases sitting between them. The CDR3 contains 15 residues. Germline loops: CDR1 LGHNT, CDR2 FRNRAP. The chain's CDR3 is CASAEGGKYNSPLHF. In DNA, the CDR3 is TGTGCTAGTGCCGAGGGGGGCAAGTATAATTCACCCCTCCACTTT.